Below are 7 T cell receptor beta chains sequenced from a single sample in a study of shared clonotypes between healthy human individuals. The table came from immunoSEQ multiplex PCR; TCRdb's copy has only in-frame clones and leaves some out. In the table there are approximately 2,000,000 clones, around 90% of which are singletons. The material sequenced was naive CD4+ T cells from PBMCs. The subset was: CD45RA+ positively selected. All receptors derive from a man aged 18-30 years in good health. Some clones in this sample may be carry-over from other donors' samples.

V usage is TRBV6-1 and J usage is TRBJ1-5; 9 nucleotides line up with TRBD1. Unmatched junction bases numbered 3, after V lost 4 bases and J lost 2 bases. CDR3 length: 15 residues. CDR1 and CDR2 from the germline V gene are MNHNS and SASEGT. This CDR3 is CASSGWDRGNQPQHF. CDR3 in DNA: TGTGCCAGCAGTGGCTGGGACAGGGGCAATCAGCCCCAGCATTTT.

This clone came up a few times. This sequence joins TRBV30 and TRBJ1-2; no clear D. Germline V gene sequence: CDR1 GTSNPN, CDR2 SVGIG (reference sequence). The CDR3 is 12 amino acids. V was clipped by 2 bases and J by 7 bases, with 11 bases between them. The CDR3 sequence is CAWSLLWGGYTF. CDR3 bases: TGTGCCTGGAGTTTGTTGTGGGGTGGCTACACCTTC.

The chain carries TRBV6-1 and TRBJ2-3; 8 positions agree with TRBD2. The CDR3 covers 14 residues. V trimming: 8 bases; J trimming: 4 bases; junction bases outside the gene matches: 8. Germline CDR1 is MNHNS and CDR2 is SASEGT. The CDR3 bases are TGTGCCAGCGAAAGCGGGAGCCCCCCAGATACGCAGTATTTT. Encoded protein: CASESGSPPDTQYF.

The DNA of the CDR3 is TGTGCCAGCAGTGAATGGGCGGGGGCGCCCGAGCAGTACTTC. Protein: CASSEWAGAPEQYF. J is TRBJ2-7 and V is TRBV25-1; the D gene is possibly TRBD2 (7 bases). With 1 base removed from V and 6 bases from J, the gap between germline ends came to 13 bases. CDR3 length: 14 residues. Germline loops: CDR1 MGHDK, CDR2 SYGVNS.

The chain employs TRBV6-5 and TRBJ2-3; no clear D. The V and J ends lost 5 bases and 2 bases respectively, with 14 bases between them. CDR3 length equals 15 residues. CDR1 is MNHEY and CDR2 is SVGAGI in the germline V gene. CDR3 in amino acids: CASSPTYLSTDTQYF. DNA for the CDR3: TGTGCCAGCAGTCCAACCTATCTCTCCACAGATACGCAGTATTTT.

The V gene is TRBV5-1, the J gene TRBJ2-3; weak D call: TRBD1 (6 bases). Germline V lookup: CDR1 SGHRS, CDR2 YFSETQ. This CDR3 spans 13 amino acids. The V gene lost 2 bases and the J gene lost 4 bases, with 8 bases spanning the gap. CDR3 sequence reads: CASSFTGSDTQYF. The CDR3 DNA follows: TGCGCCAGCAGCTTTACAGGGTCAGATACGCAGTATTTT.

The J gene is TRBJ2-5, the V gene TRBV5-1; TRBD2 aligns across 11 bases. Germline loops: CDR1 SGHRS, CDR2 YFSETQ. This CDR3 comprises 15 residues. Germline trimming cut 6 bases from V and 2 bases from J; bases unmatched to any gene: 6. The CDR3: CASTTGTSGQETQYF. CDR3 nucleotides: TGCGCCAGCACCACTGGGACTAGCGGACAAGAGACCCAGTACTTC.